This TCR beta chain was captured by sequencing in a study of blood T cell repertoires in COVID-19. At the level of the study: Collection of acute and convalescent COVID-19 samples took place in the United States, Italy and Spain. PBMCs, B-cell-depleted T cells, or T cells provided the cDNA or gDNA that made up the material.

Methods used by the authors: Amplification with reference gene primers provided the estimates of nucleated cell counts. Only in-frame clones appear in the TCRdb table, and some are missing; sequencing was by immunoSEQ multiplex PCR. The V and J calls and clone size come from that table; D and trimming were worked out from the DNA. The sample holds around 150,000 clones, around 82% seen once. The CDR3 contains 15 residues. With 4 bases clipped from V and 7 bases from J, the junction kept 11 bases outside the gene matches. The germline V gene encodes CDR1 MDHEN and CDR2 SYDVKM. This clone was picked up one time. Seattle patients were enrolled during active infection and followed longitudinally.

This TCR was recovered from a woman between 35 and 50 years old with COVID-19, enrolled during active disease. This chain connects TRBV28 to TRBJ2-7; 9 bases agree with TRBD2. Sequenced: peripheral blood. CDR3 in DNA: TGTGCCAGCAGTTCCCCCGCGGGAGGGAGTTGGGAGCAGTACTTC. Translating gives CASSSPAGGSWEQYF.